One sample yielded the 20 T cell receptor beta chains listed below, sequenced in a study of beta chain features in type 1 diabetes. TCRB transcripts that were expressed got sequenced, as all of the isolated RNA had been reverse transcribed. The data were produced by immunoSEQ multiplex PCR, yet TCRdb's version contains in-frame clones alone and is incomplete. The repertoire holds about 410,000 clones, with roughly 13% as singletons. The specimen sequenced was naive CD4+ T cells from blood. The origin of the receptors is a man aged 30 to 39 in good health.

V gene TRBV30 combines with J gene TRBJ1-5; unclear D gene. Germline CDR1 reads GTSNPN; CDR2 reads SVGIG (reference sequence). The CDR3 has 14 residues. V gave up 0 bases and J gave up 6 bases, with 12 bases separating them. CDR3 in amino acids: CAWSVRRISQPQHF. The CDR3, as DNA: TGTGCCTGGAGTGTACGGCGTATTAGTCAGCCCCAGCATTTT.

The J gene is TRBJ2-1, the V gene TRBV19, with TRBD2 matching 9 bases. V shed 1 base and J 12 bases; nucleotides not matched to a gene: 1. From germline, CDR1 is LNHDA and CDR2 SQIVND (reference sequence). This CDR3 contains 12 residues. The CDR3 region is CASSIGGLAQFF. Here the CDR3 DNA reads TGTGCCAGTAGTATAGGGGGACTAGCGCAGTTCTTC.

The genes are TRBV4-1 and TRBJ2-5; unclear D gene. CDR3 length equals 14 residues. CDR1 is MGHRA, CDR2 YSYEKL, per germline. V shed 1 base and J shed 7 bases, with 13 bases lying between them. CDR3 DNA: TGCGCCAGCAGCCAAGCTGACAAGGCCTGGACCCAGTACTTC. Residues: CASSQADKAWTQYF.

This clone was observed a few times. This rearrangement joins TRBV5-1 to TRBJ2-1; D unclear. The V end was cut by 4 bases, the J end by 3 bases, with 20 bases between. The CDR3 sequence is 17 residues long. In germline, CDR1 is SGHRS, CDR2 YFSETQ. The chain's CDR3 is CASSKLPSEVVYNEQFF. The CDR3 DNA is TGCGCCAGCAGCAAACTACCCTCGGAAGTGGTCTACAATGAGCAGTTCTTC.

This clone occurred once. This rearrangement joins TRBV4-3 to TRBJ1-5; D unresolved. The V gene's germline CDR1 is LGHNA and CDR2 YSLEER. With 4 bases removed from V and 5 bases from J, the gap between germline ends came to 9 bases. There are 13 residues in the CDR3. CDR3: CASSLTSDQPQHF. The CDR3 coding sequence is TGCGCCAGCAGCCTAACCTCCGATCAGCCCCAGCATTTT.

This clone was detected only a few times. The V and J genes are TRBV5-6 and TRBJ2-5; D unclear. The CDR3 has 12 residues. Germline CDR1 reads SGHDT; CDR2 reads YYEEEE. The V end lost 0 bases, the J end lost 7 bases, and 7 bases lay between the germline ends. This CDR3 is CASSLVAGTQYF. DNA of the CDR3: TGTGCCAGCAGCTTGGTGGCTGGGACCCAGTACTTC.

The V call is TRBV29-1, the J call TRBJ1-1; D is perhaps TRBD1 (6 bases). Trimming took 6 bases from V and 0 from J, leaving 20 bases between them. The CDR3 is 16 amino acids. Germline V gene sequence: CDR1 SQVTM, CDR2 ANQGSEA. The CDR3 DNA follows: TGCAGCGTAGCGGACAGCGGGGATTCCATGAACACTGAAGCTTTCTTT. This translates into CSVADSGDSMNTEAFF.

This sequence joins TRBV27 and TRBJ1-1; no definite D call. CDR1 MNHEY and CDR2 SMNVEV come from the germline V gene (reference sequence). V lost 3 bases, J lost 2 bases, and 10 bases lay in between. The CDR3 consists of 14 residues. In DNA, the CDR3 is TGTGCCAGCAGTTTCCTAACAGAAAACACTGAAGCTTTCTTT. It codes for CASSFLTENTEAFF.

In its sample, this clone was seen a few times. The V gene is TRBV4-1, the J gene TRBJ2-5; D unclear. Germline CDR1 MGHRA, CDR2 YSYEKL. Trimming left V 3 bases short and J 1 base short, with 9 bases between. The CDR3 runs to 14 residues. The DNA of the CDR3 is TGCGCCAGCAGCCACGCGGCCCTCCAAGAGACCCAGTACTTC. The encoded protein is CASSHAALQETQYF.

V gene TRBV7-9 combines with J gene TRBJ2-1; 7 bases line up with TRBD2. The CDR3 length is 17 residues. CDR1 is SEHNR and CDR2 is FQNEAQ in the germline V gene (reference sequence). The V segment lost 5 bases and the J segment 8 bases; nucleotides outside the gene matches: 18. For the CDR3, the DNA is TGTGCCAGCAGCGACCTTAAGCCGGGACTAAGCCCCGATGAGCAGTTCTTC. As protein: CASSDLKPGLSPDEQFF.

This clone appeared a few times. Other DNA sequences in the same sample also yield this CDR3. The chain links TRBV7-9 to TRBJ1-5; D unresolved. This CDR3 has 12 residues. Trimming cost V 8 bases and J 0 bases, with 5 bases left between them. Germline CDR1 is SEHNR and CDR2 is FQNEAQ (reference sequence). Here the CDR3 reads CASSFSNQPQHF. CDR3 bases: TGTGCCAGCTCCTTTAGCAATCAGCCCCAGCATTTT. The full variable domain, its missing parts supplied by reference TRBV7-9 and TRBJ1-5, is DTGVSQNPRHKITKRGQNVTFRCDPISEHNRLYWYRQTLGQGPEFLTYFQNEAQLEKSRLLSDRFSAERPKGSFSTLEIQRTEQGDSAMYLCASSFSNQPQHFGDGTRLSIL.

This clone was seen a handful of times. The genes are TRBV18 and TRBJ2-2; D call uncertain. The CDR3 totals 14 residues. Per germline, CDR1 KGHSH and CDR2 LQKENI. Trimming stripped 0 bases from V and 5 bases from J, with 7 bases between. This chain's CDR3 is CASSPPLITGELFF. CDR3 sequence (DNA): TGTGCCAGCTCACCACCGTTAATTACCGGGGAGCTGTTTTTT. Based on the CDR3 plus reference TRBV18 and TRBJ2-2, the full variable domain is NAGVMQNPRHLVRRRGQEARLRCSPMKGHSHVYWYRQLPEEGLKFMVYLQKENIIDESGMPKERFSAEFPKEGPSILRIQQVVRGDSAAYFCASSPPLITGELFFGEGSRLTVL.

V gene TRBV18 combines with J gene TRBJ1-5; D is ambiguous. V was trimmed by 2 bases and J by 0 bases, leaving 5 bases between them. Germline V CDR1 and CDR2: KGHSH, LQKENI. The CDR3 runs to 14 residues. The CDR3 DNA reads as TGTGCCAGCTCACCATTAAATAGCAATCAGCCCCAGCATTTT. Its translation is CASSPLNSNQPQHF.

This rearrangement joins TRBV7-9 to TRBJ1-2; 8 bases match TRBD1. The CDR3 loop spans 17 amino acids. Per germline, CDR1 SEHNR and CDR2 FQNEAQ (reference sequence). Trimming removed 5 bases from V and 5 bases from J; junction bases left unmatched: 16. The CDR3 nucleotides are TGTGCCAGCAGCATCACTCCTCCGACGACAGGGGTGTATGGCTACACCTTC. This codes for CASSITPPTTGVYGYTF.

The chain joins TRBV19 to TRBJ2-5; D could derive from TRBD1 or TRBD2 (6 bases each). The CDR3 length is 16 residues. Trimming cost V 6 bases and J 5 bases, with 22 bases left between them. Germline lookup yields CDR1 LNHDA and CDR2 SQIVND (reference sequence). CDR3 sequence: CASSLIQGLNRETQYF. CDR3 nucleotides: TGTGCCAGTAGCCTGATACAGGGACTTAATCGGGAGACCCAGTACTTC.

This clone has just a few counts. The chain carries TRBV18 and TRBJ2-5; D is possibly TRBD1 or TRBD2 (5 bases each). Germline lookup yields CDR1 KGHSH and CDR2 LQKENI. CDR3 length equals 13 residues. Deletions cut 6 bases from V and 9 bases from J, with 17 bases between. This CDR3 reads CASSPGPEAPQYF. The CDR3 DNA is TGTGCCAGCTCGCCGGGACCCGAGGCGCCCCAGTACTTC.

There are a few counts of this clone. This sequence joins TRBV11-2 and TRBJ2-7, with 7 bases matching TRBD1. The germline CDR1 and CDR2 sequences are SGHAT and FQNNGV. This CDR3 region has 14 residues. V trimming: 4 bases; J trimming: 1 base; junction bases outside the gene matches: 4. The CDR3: CASSSIRGSYEQYF. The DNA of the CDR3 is TGTGCCAGCAGCTCTATCAGGGGGTCCTACGAGCAGTACTTC.

The DNA for the CDR3 is TGTGCCAGCAGGATCCGGGTTGAGGTGGAGACCCAGTACTTC. This codes for CASRIRVEVETQYF. The rearrangement joins TRBV5-4 to TRBJ2-5; no reliable D call. V was cut by 5 bases and J by 5 bases, with 16 bases left in between. CDR3 length: 14 residues. In germline, CDR1 is SGHNT, CDR2 YYREEE (reference sequence). The full variable domain, rest sourced from reference TRBV5-4 and TRBJ2-5, is ETGVTQSPTHLIKTRGQQVTLRCSSQSGHNTVSWYQQALGQGPQFIFQYYREEENGRGNFPPRFSGLQFPNYSSELNVNALELDDSALYLCASRIRVEVETQYFGPGTRLLVL.

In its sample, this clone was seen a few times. CDR3 sequence: CASKRTGKNEQFF. The CDR3 coding sequence is TGTGCCAGCAAACGGACAGGGAAAAATGAGCAGTTCTTC. The V and J genes are TRBV7-6 and TRBJ2-1; 8 bases line up with TRBD1. The germline gives CDR1 SGHVS, CDR2 FNYEAQ. The CDR3 has 13 residues. The trim removed 7 bases at V and 7 bases at J, leaving 6 bases unmatched.

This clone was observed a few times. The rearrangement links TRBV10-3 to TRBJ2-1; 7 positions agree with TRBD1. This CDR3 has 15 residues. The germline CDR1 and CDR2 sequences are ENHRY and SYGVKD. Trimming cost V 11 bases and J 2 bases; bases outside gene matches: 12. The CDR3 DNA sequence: TGTGCCTCCTTCCTTGGGCAGGGGGCCTACAATGAGCAGTTCTTC. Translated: CASFLGQGAYNEQFF.